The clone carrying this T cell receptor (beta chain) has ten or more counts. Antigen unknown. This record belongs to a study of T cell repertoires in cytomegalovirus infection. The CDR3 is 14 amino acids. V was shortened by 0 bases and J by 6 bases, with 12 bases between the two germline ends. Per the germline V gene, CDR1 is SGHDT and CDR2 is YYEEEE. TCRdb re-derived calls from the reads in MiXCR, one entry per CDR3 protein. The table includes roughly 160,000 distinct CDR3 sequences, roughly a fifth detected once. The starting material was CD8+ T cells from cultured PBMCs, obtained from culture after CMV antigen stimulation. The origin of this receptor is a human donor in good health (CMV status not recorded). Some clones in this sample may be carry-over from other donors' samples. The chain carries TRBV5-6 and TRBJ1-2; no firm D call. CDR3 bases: TGTGCCAGCAGCTTGGGACGAGCTGTGCATGGCTACACCTTC. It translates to CASSLGRAVHGYTF.